A selection of T cell receptor beta chains follows, all from one sample in a study of shared clonotypes between healthy human individuals. Only in-frame clones appear in the TCRdb table, and some are missing; sequencing was by immunoSEQ multiplex PCR. Here the sample spans about 690,000 clones, 90% being singletons. Material for sequencing was memory CD8+ T cells from PBMCs. The receptors come from a man between 18 and 35 years old in good health. Some clones in this sample may be carry-over from other donors' samples. Each CDR3 is given with its conserved first and last residue. D genes are given only for firm matches. Size tells how often a clone was seen (once, few, many) or the class of an expanded clone, and some rows leave it out.

d_call	clone_size	v_call	j_call	cdr3_aa	cdr3_nt
-	-	TRBV7-8	TRBJ2-7	CAIKSGPSSYEQYF	TGTGCCATCAAGTCGGGTCCCAGCTCCTACGAGCAGTACTTC
-	once	TRBV19	TRBJ1-5	CASSIPGDPLSRSDQPQHF	TGTGCCAGTAGTATTCCAGGGGACCCTTTGAGTAGGTCGGATCAGCCCCAGCATTTT
TRBD2	-	TRBV7-9	TRBJ2-1	CASTTGTSYNEQFF	TGTGCCAGCACCACCGGGACTAGCTACAATGAGCAGTTCTTC
TRBD2	-	TRBV29-1	TRBJ2-7	CSVEVGGSWYEQYF	TGCAGCGTTGAAGTGGGCGGGAGTTGGTACGAGCAGTACTTC
TRBD2	-	TRBV19	TRBJ2-1	CASSIEGLAGGMAYNEQFF	TGTGCCAGTAGTATAGAAGGACTAGCGGGAGGAATGGCCTACAATGAGCAGTTCTTC
TRBD1	-	TRBV27	TRBJ1-2	CASRGQGLDYGYTF	TGTGCCAGCAGGGGACAGGGGTTGGACTATGGCTACACCTTC
TRBD2	-	TRBV6-4	TRBJ2-1	CASSDQPPGLAGGHNEQFF	TGTGCCAGCAGTGACCAACCCCCGGGACTAGCGGGAGGCCACAATGAGCAGTTCTTC
-	-	TRBV27	TRBJ2-1	CASSSRLFPEQFF	TGTGCCAGCAGCAGCCGACTGTTCCCTGAGCAGTTCTTC
TRBD1	few	TRBV10-3	TRBJ1-5	CAISDQGGNQPQHF	TGTGCCATCAGTGACCAGGGGGGCAATCAGCCCCAGCATTTT
TRBD2	-	TRBV11-2	TRBJ2-1	CASSAGLAGSHEQFF	TGTGCCAGCAGCGCGGGACTAGCGGGATCTCATGAGCAGTTCTTC
TRBD1	-	TRBV10-3	TRBJ2-7	CAISALRDRVAYEQYF	TGTGCCATCAGTGCTCTCCGGGACAGGGTCGCCTACGAGCAGTACTTC
TRBD1	-	TRBV6-5	TRBJ1-5	CASSLQGSLNQPQHF	TGTGCCAGCAGCCTACAGGGGTCCCTCAATCAGCCCCAGCATTTT
-	-	TRBV6-5	TRBJ1-2	CASSLAGGPANYGYTF	TGTGCCAGCAGTTTAGCAGGAGGTCCGGCTAACTATGGCTACACCTTC
TRBD1	-	TRBV5-1	TRBJ1-1	CASSYGTGVPEAFF	TGCGCCAGCAGCTACGGGACAGGGGTCCCTGAAGCTTTCTTT
-	-	TRBV5-6	TRBJ2-7	CASSGPVGYEQYF	TGTGCCAGCAGCGGCCCCGTGGGTTACGAGCAGTACTTC
TRBD1	-	TRBV27	TRBJ2-7	CASSLFHRGPQYF	TGTGCCAGCAGTTTATTCCACAGGGGGCCGCAGTACTTC
TRBD1	once	TRBV11-2	TRBJ2-7	CASSLGTGSAYEQYF	TGTGCCAGCAGCCTCGGGACAGGGAGCGCCTACGAGCAGTACTTC
TRBD2	-	TRBV4-1	TRBJ2-7	CASSLRAGVPRHEQYF	TGCGCCAGCAGCCTACGAGCGGGAGTTCCCAGGCACGAGCAGTACTTC
-	once	TRBV9	TRBJ1-1	CASSVVVGTEAFF	TGTGCCAGCAGCGTAGTCGTGGGCACTGAAGCTTTCTTT
TRBD1	-	TRBV6-1	TRBJ2-7	CASSDGQGFYEQYF	TGTGCCAGCAGTGATGGACAGGGTTTCTACGAGCAGTACTTC
-	-	TRBV16	TRBJ2-6	CASSHSEGYSGANVLTF	TGTGCCAGCAGCCATTCGGAGGGCTACTCTGGGGCCAACGTCCTGACTTTC
TRBD2	-	TRBV7-2	TRBJ2-7	CASSKRTSGRLDEQYF	TGTGCCAGCAGCAAAAGGACTAGCGGGAGGCTGGACGAGCAGTACTTC
-	-	TRBV7-9	TRBJ2-1	CASSFDGTYNEQFF	TGTGCCAGCAGCTTCGACGGAACCTACAATGAGCAGTTCTTC